This T cell receptor (beta chain) was identified in a study of blood T cell repertoires in COVID-19. Deletions cut 7 bases from V and 8 bases from J, with 14 bases between. The CDR3 is 13 amino acids. TCRdb's copy holds only in-frame clones and misses some; the assay was immunoSEQ multiplex PCR. This sample carries about 130,000 clones, about 89% of them seen once, and the ten largest clones take about 10%. This receptor was identified in a woman in her 70s with COVID-19, enrolled during active disease. Sequenced material: peripheral blood. This sequence joins TRBV12-3 or TRBV12-4 and TRBJ2-2; a possible D gene is TRBD1 (6 bases). The CDR3 DNA reads as TGTGCCAGCACCAAACAGGGATCTGGGGAGCTGTTTTTT. Translation gives CASTKQGSGELFF.